The sequence of this TCR beta chain was determined in a study of T cells of healthy individuals. Each CDR3 protein gets one entry after TCRdb re-called the 5' RACE reads with MiXCR. Of 85,000 to 100,000 distinct CDR3 sequences in the sample, roughly a sixth were seen once. Trimming removed 0 bases from V and 4 bases from J, with 9 bases in between. CDR3 size: 14 residues. The germline V gene has CDR1 LGHNA and CDR2 YSLEER. The sequence was collected from a human donor in good health. The J gene is TRBJ1-1, the V gene TRBV4-3; weak D call: TRBD1 (6 bases). DNA for the CDR3: TGCGCCAGCAGCCAAGAATCGGGGGCCACTGAAGCTTTCTTT. Its protein product is CASSQESGATEAFF.